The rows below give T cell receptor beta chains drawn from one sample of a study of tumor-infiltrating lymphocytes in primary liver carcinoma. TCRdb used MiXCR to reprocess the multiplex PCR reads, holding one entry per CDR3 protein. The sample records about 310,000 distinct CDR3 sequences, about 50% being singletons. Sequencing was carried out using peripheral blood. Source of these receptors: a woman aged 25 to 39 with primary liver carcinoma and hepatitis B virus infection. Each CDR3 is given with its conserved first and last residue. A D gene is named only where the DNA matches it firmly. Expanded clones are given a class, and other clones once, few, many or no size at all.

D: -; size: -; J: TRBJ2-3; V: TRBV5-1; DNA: TGCGCCAGCAGCGCTGGAGCGGACAGCACAGATACGCAGTATTTT; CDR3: CASSAGADSTDTQYF
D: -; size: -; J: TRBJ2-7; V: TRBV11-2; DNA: TGTGTCAGCATTACCACCGGACTCGCCGAGGAGCAGCACTTC; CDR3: CVSITTGLAEEQHF
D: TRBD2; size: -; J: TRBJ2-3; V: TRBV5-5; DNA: TGTGCCAGCAGCTTACAAGCGGGAGGGGATACGCAGTATTTT; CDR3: CASSLQAGGDTQYF
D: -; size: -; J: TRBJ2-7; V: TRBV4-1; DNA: TGCGCCAGCAGCCAATCGACAGGAAAGGGCTACGAGCAGTACTTC; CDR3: CASSQSTGKGYEQYF
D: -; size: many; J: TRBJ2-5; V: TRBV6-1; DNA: TGTGCCATCCGACGGAATGGAGAAGAGACCCAGTACTTC; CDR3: CAIRRNGEETQYF
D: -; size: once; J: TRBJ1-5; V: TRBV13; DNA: TGTGCCACCAGCTTAGGGCCGGGGAACAATCAGCCCCAACATTTT; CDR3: CATSLGPGNNQPQHF
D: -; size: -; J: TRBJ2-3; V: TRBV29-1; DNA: TGCAGCGTTGTGCTGCGAGTGGCTAGTTGCATCCCTGATACGCAGTATTTT; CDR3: CSVVLRVASCIPDTQYF
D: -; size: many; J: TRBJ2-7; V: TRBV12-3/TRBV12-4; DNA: TGTGCCAGCAGTTTTGGTGTACCGAGGCCCAACTATGAGCAGTACTTC; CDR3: CASSFGVPRPNYEQYF
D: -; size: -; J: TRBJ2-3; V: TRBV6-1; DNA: TGTGCCAGCAGTGATCCAGCTTCCCGCGTAGATACGCAGTATTTT; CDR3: CASSDPASRVDTQYF
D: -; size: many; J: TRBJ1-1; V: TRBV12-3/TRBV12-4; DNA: TGTGCCAGCAGCCAGGGCGGGTCTACGTCAGCTTTCTTT; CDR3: CASSQGGSTSAFF
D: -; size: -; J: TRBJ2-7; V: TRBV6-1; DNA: TGTGCCAGCAGGCTCCCGGGACCCCATTACGAGCAGTACTTC; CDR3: CASRLPGPHYEQYF
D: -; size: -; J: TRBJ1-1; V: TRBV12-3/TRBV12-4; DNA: TGTGCCAGCAGGGGGGAAGCTAGGGTGGGGAACACTGAAGCTTTCTTT; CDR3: CASRGEARVGNTEAFF
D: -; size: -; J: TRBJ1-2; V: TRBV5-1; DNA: TGCGCCTCCAGGGGATCTTTTGATAACTATGGCTACACCTTC; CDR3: CASRGSFDNYGYTF
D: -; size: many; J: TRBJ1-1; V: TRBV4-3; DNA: TGCGCCAGCAGCCCCCGGACAGACACTGAAGCTTTCTTT; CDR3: CASSPRTDTEAFF
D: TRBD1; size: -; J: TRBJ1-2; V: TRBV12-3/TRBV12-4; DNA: TGTGCCACGGACTTCGGGACAGACGTTGGCTACACCTTC; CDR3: CATDFGTDVGYTF